Below, one TCR beta chain is given with its context. Its matching antigen is unknown. The CDR3 runs to 18 residues. Germline-derived CDR1 and CDR2 are SGHDT and YYEEEE. V lost 0 bases and J lost 0; bases outside the gene matches: 6. The data are from a study of T cells in localized non-small cell lung cancer. Method: immunoSEQ multiplex PCR; TCRdb's copy keeps in-frame clones and lacks some. The sample lists 90,000 to 95,000 clones, around 90% occurring once. Study-wide results and limits: Elevated circulating T cell density in blood was associated with longer overall survival. Tumor samples were not multi-region, leaving intratumor heterogeneity unexcluded. Uninvolved adjacent lung, not tumor, had the highest T cell clonality.

The sequence derives from a man aged 40 to 75 with stage I squamous cell lung carcinoma. Here the sequenced sample was peripheral blood, taken before any cancer treatment. The chain has TRBV5-6 and TRBJ2-6, with TRBD1 matching over 7 bases. The chain's CDR3 is CASSLARTGTSGANVLTF. As DNA, the CDR3 is TGTGCCAGCAGCTTGGCTCGGACAGGAACCTCTGGGGCCAACGTCCTGACTTTC.